Sequencing of this TCR beta chain was carried out in a study of shared clonotypes between healthy human individuals. Deep level was the assay's run setting. Per the authors' pipeline: For the immunoSEQ data, sequences were junction-only without quality scores, so filtering differed. Produced via immunoSEQ multiplex PCR; TCRdb's table is partial and in-frame only. D and trimming were read from the DNA, whereas the V and J calls and clone size are those reported in that table. The sample holds about 1.5 million clones, approximately 98% seen once. Whole-study findings and limits: Limited genetic and exposure-history diversity came from having few donors.

The germline V gene encodes CDR1 SGHRS and CDR2 YFSETQ. V lost 4 bases and J 5 bases, leaving 18 bases between the germline ends. The CDR3 runs to 16 residues. Concerning this clone itself: Its antigen is not identified.

The chain has TRBV5-1 and TRBJ2-2; weak D call: TRBD1 (6 bases). Sequencing used naive CD4+ T cells sorted from blood. As for subset: CD45RA+ positively selected. This TCR was recovered from a man under 40 in good health. DNA of the CDR3: TGCGCCAGCAGCGAAACCGGGACCCAGGGGACCGGGGAGCTGTTTTTT. It translates to CASSETGTQGTGELFF. Complete variable domain (other parts from reference TRBV5-1 and TRBJ2-2): KAGVTQTPRYLIKTRGQQVTLSCSPISGHRSVSWYQQTPGQGLQFLFEYFSETQRNKGNFPGRFSGRQFSNSRSEMNVSTLELGDSALYLCASSETGTQGTGELFFGEGSRLTVL.